This TCR beta chain comes out of a study of CD8 T cells in Susac syndrome. Germline CDR1 is MNHEY and CDR2 is SVGEGT. The ends lost 4 bases at V and 0 bases at J; junction bases unmatched: 10. The CDR3 totals 19 residues. Reverse transcription used about 0.45 to 1 ug RNA and random hexamers. An immunoSEQ multiplex PCR amplified TCR beta CDR3 over 54 Vbeta and 13 Jbeta. TCRdb processed the immunoSEQ multiplex PCR reads anew with MiXCR; each CDR3 protein has one entry. The sample includes under 200,000 distinct CDR3 sequences, roughly 95% of them seen just once. The sequenced sample was CD4+ T cells from PBMCs. The source is a human donor with Susac syndrome. The chain employs TRBV6-2 or TRBV6-3 and TRBJ2-6, with 9 bases lining up with TRBD1. The chain's CDR3 is CASSSRVGQGFSGANVLTF. The CDR3 DNA follows: TGTGCCAGCAGTTCCAGGGTCGGACAGGGGTTCTCTGGGGCCAACGTCCTGACTTTC.